Below, 22 T cell receptor beta chains from the same sample are listed, as sequenced in a study of T cells after yellow fever vaccination. TCRdb passed the 5' RACE reads through MiXCR, listing each CDR3 protein once. This table holds about 260,000 distinct CDR3 sequences, about 3.7% found once. Sequences were derived from PBMCs, sampled 15 days after the yellow fever booster vaccination. The receptors shown here come from a young man who received the YFV17D yellow fever vaccine.

This clonotype was seen many times. V is TRBV7-6 and J is TRBJ2-3, with D perhaps being TRBD1 or TRBD2 (5 bases each). The CDR3 runs 13 residues. Germline CDR1 is SGHVS and CDR2 is FNYEAQ. Deletions cut 6 bases from V and 5 bases from J, with 12 bases between. CDR3 in amino acids: CASRTSGGDTQYF. CDR3 in DNA: TGTGCCAGCAGAACATCTGGGGGAGATACGCAGTATTTT.

This clonotype came up many times. Because the CDR3's place on the DNA is in doubt, the DNA is left out and the CDR3 is given as listed by TCRdb. The gene calls are TRBV7-5 and TRBJ1-1; the table's D call, TRBD1, was not checked against the DNA. TRBV7-5 is a pseudogene locus. Ends included, the CDR3 has 18 residues. The CDR3 sequence: CISVPEASRTGLDTEAFF.

This clonotype has at least ten counts. This chain uses TRBV7-9 with TRBJ2-7, with D perhaps matching TRBD2 (5 bases). This CDR3 has 15 amino acids. In germline, CDR1 is SEHNR, CDR2 FQNEAQ (reference sequence). V was pared by 4 bases and J by 4 bases, with 17 bases between. The CDR3 loop reads CASSSEGAGLYEQYF. CDR3 sequence (DNA): TGTGCCAGCAGCTCAGAGGGCGCCGGTCTTTACGAGCAGTACTTC.

This clonotype showed up many times. V and J are TRBV20-1 and TRBJ1-1; unclear D gene. Germline loops: CDR1 DFQATT, CDR2 SNEGSKA (reference sequence). Trimming shortened V by 2 bases and J by 11 bases, and 3 bases separated the two germline ends. The CDR3 runs 8 residues. The CDR3 DNA sequence: TGCAGTGCTAGAAATGCTTTCTTT. Translated, it gives CSARNAFF.

Many counts were recorded for this clonotype. This sequence joins TRBV5-1 and TRBJ1-3, with D possibly being TRBD1 (6 bases). This CDR3 region has 16 residues. V shed 4 bases and J shed 0 bases, with 14 bases lying between them. CDR1 SGHRS and CDR2 YFSETQ come from the germline V gene. CDR3 in amino acids: CASSAGGGNSGNTIYF. The CDR3, as DNA: TGCGCCAGCAGCGCGGGAGGGGGGAACTCTGGAAACACCATATATTTT.

This clonotype has a count of ten or more. V and J are TRBV24-1 and TRBJ2-1; D may match TRBD1 or TRBD2 (5 bases each). V gave up 9 bases and J gave up 0 bases, with 11 bases separating them. Germline-derived CDR1 and CDR2 are KGHDR and SFDVKD. The CDR3 is 14 amino acids. The CDR3 protein is CATGDRSSYNEQFF. CDR3 nucleotide sequence: TGTGCCACCGGGGACCGCAGCTCCTACAATGAGCAGTTCTTC.

This clonotype showed up many times. V usage is TRBV7-8 and J usage is TRBJ2-5; D is unresolved. Trimming took off 2 bases at V and 5 bases at J, with 15 bases between the two ends. The germline gives CDR1 SGHVS, CDR2 FQNEAQ. This CDR3 contains 15 residues. CDR3: CASSLYGSQGETQYF. CDR3 nucleotides: TGTGCCAGCAGCTTATATGGCTCGCAAGGGGAGACCCAGTACTTC.

This clonotype showed up many times. The J gene is TRBJ2-7, the V gene TRBV24-1; D uncertain. This CDR3 is built from 14 residues. CDR1 KGHDR and CDR2 SFDVKD come from the germline V gene. Trimming stripped 1 base from V and 0 bases from J, with 6 bases between. The CDR3 region has the DNA TGTGCCACCAGTGATTTTAAGAGCTCCTACGAGCAGTACTTC. Translating gives CATSDFKSSYEQYF.

This clonotype was seen at least ten times. The chain combines TRBV15 with TRBJ2-7; D remains ambiguous. V was shortened by 0 bases and J by 3 bases, with 9 bases between the two germline ends. Germline V gives CDR1 LNHNV, CDR2 YYDKDF (reference sequence). CDR3 length: 14 amino acids. Here the CDR3 reads CATSRDLTVYEQYV. For the CDR3, the DNA is TGTGCCACCAGCAGAGATCTAACAGTCTACGAGCAGTACGTC.

J is TRBJ2-2 and V is TRBV20-1; perhaps TRBD1 as D (6 bases). Germline V gene data show CDR1 as DFQATT and CDR2 as SNEGSKA (reference sequence). Trimming took off 0 bases at V and 0 bases at J, with 14 bases between the two ends. The CDR3 contains 17 residues. The CDR3 DNA reads TGCAGTGCTAGAGATCTCCGGGACACCTCGAACACCGGGGAGCTGTTTTTT. The encoded protein is CSARDLRDTSNTGELFF.

This clonotype has ten or more counts. This rearrangement joins TRBV29-1 to TRBJ2-1; 8 positions match TRBD1. Germline CDR1 SQVTM, CDR2 ANQGSEA. The J segment lost 11 bases and the V segment lost 4 bases, leaving 19 bases of the junction unmatched. This CDR3 comprises 16 residues. CDR3 sequence: CSVVYAGGQGYRKQFF. Here the CDR3 DNA reads TGCAGCGTTGTTTATGCGGGTGGACAGGGTTACCGAAAGCAGTTCTTC.

This clonotype was observed many times. One junction end disagrees with the germline gene, perhaps due to a read error. The CDR3, as DNA: TGTGCTAGCAGCTTAAGCGTACGCTCCTACAATGAGCAGTTCTTC. The encoded protein is CASSLSVRSYNEQFF. J is TRBJ2-1 and V is TRBV7-7; D is unresolved. The CDR3 has 15 residues. Germline CDR1 reads SSHAT; CDR2 reads FNYEAQ (reference sequence).

In its sample, this clonotype was seen many times. The rearrangement uses TRBV14 and TRBJ2-1, with 14 bases that match TRBD2. The CDR3 has 17 residues. CDR1 is SGHDN and CDR2 is FVKESK in the germline V gene. V gave up 5 bases and J gave up 0 bases; unmatched junction bases: 3. The DNA of the CDR3 is TGTGCCAGCAGCGGGACTAGCGGGGGAAGCTCCTACAATGAGCAGTTCTTC. It codes for CASSGTSGGSSYNEQFF. Variable domain in full (rest from reference TRBV14 and TRBJ2-1): EAGVTQFPSHSVIEKGQTVTLRCDPISGHDNLYWYRRVMGKEIKFLLHFVKESKQDESGMPNNRFLAERTGGTYSTLKVQPAELEDSGVYFCASSGTSGGSSYNEQFFGPGTRLTVL.

This clonotype was recorded a few times. The chain employs TRBV19 and TRBJ2-1, with D possibly matching TRBD1 (6 bases). The V end lost 7 bases, the J end lost 2 bases, and 12 bases lay between the germline ends. This CDR3 spans 14 amino acids. Germline lookup yields CDR1 LNHDA and CDR2 SQIVND (reference sequence). The CDR3 protein is CASTLGQPYNEQFF. The CDR3 DNA follows: TGTGCCAGTACCCTAGGACAGCCCTACAATGAGCAGTTCTTC.

This clonotype was detected many times. This chain connects TRBV5-6 to TRBJ1-5; D is ambiguous. Trimming removed 0 bases at V and 5 bases at J, with 12 bases between. Germline V gene lookup returns CDR1 SGHDT and CDR2 YYEEEE. The CDR3 runs 15 residues. The CDR3 loop reads CASSLGVRAHQPQHF. DNA of the CDR3: TGTGCCAGCAGCTTGGGGGTCCGGGCCCATCAGCCCCAGCATTTT.

This clonotype was counted ten times or more. This chain joins TRBV6-5 and TRBJ2-7; TRBD2 aligns across 9 bases. The trim removed 6 bases at V and 2 bases at J, leaving 8 bases unmatched. The CDR3 extends over 15 amino acids. In germline, CDR1 is MNHEY, CDR2 SVGAGI. CDR3 residues: CASSLVAGVPYEQYF. CDR3 DNA sequence: TGTGCCAGCAGCCTCGTAGCGGGGGTACCCTACGAGCAGTACTTC.

This clonotype was detected ten times or more. The J gene is TRBJ1-5, the V gene TRBV7-2; D may be TRBD1 (5 bases). In germline, CDR1 is SGHTA, CDR2 FQGNSA. This CDR3 region has 14 residues. The ends were cut back, 7 bases at V and 6 bases at J, with 16 bases in the middle. The CDR3 DNA reads as TGTGCCAGCACCGCCGGTCTGGGGGGTCAGCCCCAGCATTTT. The encoded protein is CASTAGLGGQPQHF. Based on the CDR3 plus reference TRBV7-2 and TRBJ1-5, the full variable domain is GAGVSQSPSNKVTEKGKDVELRCDPISGHTALYWYRQSLGQGLEFLIYFQGNSAPDKSGLPSDRFSAERTGGSVSTLTIQRTQQEDSAVYLCASTAGLGGQPQHFGDGTRLSIL.

This clonotype was counted between two and nine times. The chain combines TRBV20-1 with TRBJ2-6; 7 nucleotides agree with TRBD2. Germline-derived CDR1 and CDR2 are DFQATT and SNEGSKA (reference sequence). The CDR3 contains 16 residues. The ends lost 5 bases at V and 0 bases at J; junction bases unmatched: 7. The DNA for the CDR3 is TGCAGTGCTTTAGCGGGTGGGAGCTCTGGGGCCAACGTCCTGACTTTC. It codes for CSALAGGSSGANVLTF.

This clonotype occurred many times. The rearrangement links TRBV5-1 to TRBJ1-3; D is ambiguous. CDR3 length: 14 amino acids. Germline V CDR1 and CDR2: SGHRS, YFSETQ. V was cut by 0 bases and J by 1 base, with 5 bases left in between. The CDR3 coding sequence is TGCGCCAGCAGCTTGGACGGATCTGGAAACACCATATATTTT. It translates to CASSLDGSGNTIYF.

This clonotype was seen many times. The chain has TRBV7-9 and TRBJ2-1; 7 bases line up with TRBD2. The CDR3 contains 14 residues. With V trimmed by 5 bases and J by 5 bases, 6 bases remained unmatched. In germline, CDR1 is SEHNR, CDR2 FQNEAQ (reference sequence). CDR3 loop: CASSTRLAHNEQFF. CDR3 DNA sequence: TGTGCCAGCAGCACAAGACTAGCCCACAATGAGCAGTTCTTC.

This clonotype was seen a few times. V and J are TRBV7-8 and TRBJ2-5, with D possibly TRBD1 on 5 matching bases. The CDR3 sequence is 14 residues long. Germline V gene data show CDR1 as SGHVS and CDR2 as FQNEAQ. Trimming took 3 bases from V and 4 from J, leaving 12 bases between them. The CDR3 coding sequence is TGTGCCAGCAGCTTCCAGGGCACGAGAGAGACCCAGTACTTC. It codes for CASSFQGTRETQYF.

This clonotype has a handful of counts. The V gene is TRBV20-1, the J gene TRBJ1-4; TRBD1 aligns across 7 bases. The CDR3 length is 16 residues. CDR1 and CDR2 from the germline V gene are DFQATT and SNEGSKA (reference sequence). With V trimmed by 0 bases and J by 10 bases, 14 bases remained unmatched. The CDR3 region has the DNA TGCAGTGCTAGAGATGGAGGGGACAGCGAGCGGGGAAAACTGTTTTTT. It codes for CSARDGGDSERGKLFF.